Each of the 5 T cell receptor beta chains below was sequenced from the same sample in a study of blood T cells in healthy people across ages (dated by TCRdb to about 2015). Libraries were constructed by 5' RACE. The listed sequencing device is Illumina HiSeq 2500. The second PCR ran for roughly 7 to 11 cycles and used a J-beta primer mix along with a sample-barcoded 5' primer. TCRdb reworked the public reads: Q25 trimming with fastp, MiXCR clone assembly, productive beta chains retained. Here each entry gathers all rows of one CDR3 protein and keeps the most common genes and DNA. The sample includes fewer than 1,000,000 distinct CDR3 sequences, with approximately 44% observed a single time. Of the sample, roughly 19% is held by the ten largest clones. Sequencing used blood. The receptors derive from a man aged 60 to 75 in good health.

The rearrangement links TRBV4-3 to TRBJ1-6, with unresolved D. Deletions cut 1 base from V and 8 bases from J, with 12 bases between. The CDR3 length is 15 residues. CDR1 is LGHNA, CDR2 YSLEER, per germline. For the CDR3, the DNA is TGCGCCAGCAGCCAAGGTTCAGGTATTGATTCACCCCTCCACTTT. Its translation: CASSQGSGIDSPLHF.

V usage is TRBV4-3 and J usage is TRBJ2-6, with 7 bases identical to TRBD2. Germline assignment: CDR1 LGHNA and CDR2 YSLEER. V lost 3 bases and J lost 2; bases outside the gene matches: 7. This CDR3 has 17 residues. The CDR3 DNA reads as TGCGCCAGCAGCCAGGGGAGGGGAATCGCTGGGGCCAACGTCCTGACTTTC. It codes for CASSQGRGIAGANVLTF.

The V and J genes are TRBV29-1 and TRBJ1-1, with a tentative D call TRBD1 (6 bases). The CDR3 has 15 residues. The V and J ends lost 3 bases and 4 bases respectively, with 18 bases between them. Germline CDR1 reads SQVTM; CDR2 reads ANQGSEA. In DNA form, the CDR3 reads TGCAGCGTTGAGGCCAGGGGAACTAGTAGCACTGAAGCTTTCTTT. Its translation: CSVEARGTSSTEAFF.

The rearrangement joins TRBV28 to TRBJ1-1; TRBD1 is a possible D gene (5 bases). Germline V lookup: CDR1 MDHEN, CDR2 SYDVKM. V lost 7 bases and J 7 bases, leaving 13 bases between the germline ends. The CDR3 runs to 12 residues. DNA of the CDR3: TGTGCCAGCATATTTTCCGGGGGTGAAGCTTTCTTT. Translation: CASIFSGGEAFF.

The chain carries TRBV25-1 and TRBJ1-6; weak D call: TRBD1 (6 bases). The CDR3 is 15 residues long. V was pared by 2 bases and J by 8 bases, with 13 bases between. Germline V gives CDR1 MGHDK, CDR2 SYGVNS. CDR3 loop: CASSEDTGLDSPLHF. The CDR3 bases are TGTGCCAGCAGTGAAGACACAGGGTTAGATTCACCCCTCCACTTT.